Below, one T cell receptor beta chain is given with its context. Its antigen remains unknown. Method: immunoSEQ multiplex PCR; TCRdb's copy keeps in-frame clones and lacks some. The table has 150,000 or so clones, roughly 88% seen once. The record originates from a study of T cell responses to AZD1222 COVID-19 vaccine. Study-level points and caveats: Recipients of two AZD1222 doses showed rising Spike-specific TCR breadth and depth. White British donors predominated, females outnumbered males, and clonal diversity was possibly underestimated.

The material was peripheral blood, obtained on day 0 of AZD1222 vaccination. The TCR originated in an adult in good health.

The CDR3 sequence is CATGRGPTGELFF. The CDR3 DNA follows: TGTGCCACCGGGAGAGGGCCCACCGGGGAGCTGTTTTTT. This chain uses TRBV6-5 with TRBJ2-2; TRBD2 might be the D (6 bases). V was pared by 10 bases and J by 4 bases, with 13 bases between. CDR3 length: 13 residues. Germline CDR1 and CDR2: MNHEY and SVGAGI.